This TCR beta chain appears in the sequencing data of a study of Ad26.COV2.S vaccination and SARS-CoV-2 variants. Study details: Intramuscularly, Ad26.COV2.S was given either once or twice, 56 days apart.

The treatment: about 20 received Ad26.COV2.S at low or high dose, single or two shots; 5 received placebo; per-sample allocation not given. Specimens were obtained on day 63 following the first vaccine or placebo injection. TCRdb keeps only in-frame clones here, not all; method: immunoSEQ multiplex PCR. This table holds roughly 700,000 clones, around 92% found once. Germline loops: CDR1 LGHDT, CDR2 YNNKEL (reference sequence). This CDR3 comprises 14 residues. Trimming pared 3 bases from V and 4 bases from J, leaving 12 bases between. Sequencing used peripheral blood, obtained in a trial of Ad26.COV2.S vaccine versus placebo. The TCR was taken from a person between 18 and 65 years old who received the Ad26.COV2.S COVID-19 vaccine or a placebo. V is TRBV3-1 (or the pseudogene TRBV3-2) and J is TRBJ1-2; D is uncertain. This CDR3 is CASSHRTFSYGYTF. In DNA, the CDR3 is TGTGCCAGCAGCCATAGGACGTTTTCCTATGGCTACACCTTC.